Shown below are 9 T cell receptor beta chains from a single sample sequenced in a study of CD8+ T cells in alopecia areata (dated by TCRdb to the late 2010s). Taken with the paper, the label for time point translates to: around 26 weeks on oral tofacitinib. What this sample's treatment or condition label stands for: oral pan-JAK inhibitor, 5-10 mg twice daily. Library generation was performed with the immunoSEQ multiplex PCR assay. RNA was extracted from all samples and reverse transcribed into cDNA as template for TCR sequencing. TCRdb retrieved this table from immuneACCESS and kept in-frame rearrangements only. Not all clones are present; in checked studies, unresolved V genes account for under half, and no reason is known for the remainder. Here the sample has under 200,000 clones; 60% occur a single time. The top ten clones comprise 13% to 15% of the sample. Sequenced here: CD4+ T cells sorted from blood, sampled at week 24, from a patient treated with tofacitinib. Receptor source: a human donor with alopecia areata.

This clone was detected only a few times. This sequence joins TRBV19 and TRBJ1-5, with D hard to call. Germline V lookup: CDR1 LNHDA, CDR2 SQIVND (reference sequence). V lost 3 bases and J lost 0, with 15 bases in between. The CDR3 has 17 amino acids. CDR3 region: CASSILPMRFSNQPQHF. CDR3 DNA sequence: TGTGCCAGTAGTATCCTCCCTATGAGATTTAGCAATCAGCCCCAGCATTTT.

The rearrangement joins TRBV7-9 to TRBJ2-4; D uncertain. From germline, CDR1 is SEHNR and CDR2 FQNEAQ (reference sequence). Trimming removed 6 bases from V and 0 bases from J, with 12 bases in between. The CDR3 covers 15 residues. This CDR3 is CASSFNNLAKNIQYF. CDR3 sequence (DNA): TGTGCCAGCAGTTTCAACAATTTAGCCAAAAACATTCAGTACTTC.

The table lists this clone with a few counts. This rearrangement joins TRBV29-1 to TRBJ1-2, with a possible D match to TRBD1 (5 bases). Germline loops: CDR1 SQVTM, CDR2 ANQGSEA. The CDR3 sequence is 13 residues long. V was trimmed by 6 bases and J by 7 bases, leaving 18 bases between them. The CDR3 protein is CSVEGGTGGGYTF. CDR3 nucleotide sequence: TGCAGCGTCGAGGGAGGGACGGGTGGTGGCTACACCTTC.

The chain carries TRBV7-8 and TRBJ2-5; D is unclear. V dropped 5 bases and J dropped 1 base, with 11 bases sitting between them. CDR3 length equals 14 residues. The germline CDR1 and CDR2 sequences are SGHVS and FQNEAQ. CDR3 protein: CASSPSETQETQYF. CDR3 sequence (DNA): TGTGCCAGCAGCCCCAGCGAGACCCAAGAGACCCAGTACTTC.

The genes are TRBV6-1 and TRBJ1-1, with a tentative D call TRBD1 (5 bases). Trimming took off 5 bases at V and 3 bases at J, with 13 bases between the two ends. The CDR3 spans 14 residues. Germline CDR1 is MNHNS and CDR2 is SASEGT. The CDR3 region is CASSLERGDTEAFF. For the CDR3, the DNA is TGTGCCAGCAGTTTGGAGCGAGGGGACACTGAAGCTTTCTTT.

The chain joins TRBV5-6 to TRBJ1-1; no clear D gene. Trimming removed 2 bases from V and 0 bases from J, with 11 bases in between. The CDR3 length is 15 residues. CDR1 and CDR2 (germline): SGHDT, YYEEEE. The DNA for the CDR3 is TGTGCCAGCAGCTTTGGAGGAGGGATGAACACTGAAGCTTTCTTT. This translates into CASSFGGGMNTEAFF.

The chain is built from TRBV9 and TRBJ2-5; a possible D gene is TRBD2 (6 bases). Between the trimmed V and J ends, which lost 0 bases and 1 base, there was a span of 10 bases. The germline gives CDR1 SGDLS, CDR2 YYNGEE. CDR3 length equals 15 residues. CDR3 sequence reads: CASSVAGLPQETQYF. DNA for the CDR3: TGTGCCAGCAGCGTAGCTGGACTACCCCAAGAGACCCAGTACTTC.

Concerning this clone itself: This specimen includes other DNA sequences encoding the same CDR3. This sequence joins TRBV15 and TRBJ2-7; 7 bases agree with TRBD1. Germline assignment: CDR1 LNHNV and CDR2 YYDKDF (reference sequence). With 3 bases clipped from V and 0 bases from J, the junction kept 2 bases outside the gene matches. The CDR3 spans 14 residues. CDR3 in amino acids: CATSRDRSSYEQYF. For the CDR3, the DNA is TGTGCCACCAGCAGGGACAGGTCCTCCTACGAGCAGTACTTC.

This clone showed up just a few times. The chain couples TRBV5-6 to TRBJ2-5; TRBD1 might be the D (6 bases). The end of the DNA aligns better with TRBJ2-7, so the J call may be wrong. This CDR3 contains 12 residues. CDR1 SGHDT and CDR2 YYEEEE come from the germline V gene. CDR3 sequence reads: CASSFQGYEQYF. For the CDR3, the DNA is TGTGCCAGCAGCTTCCAGGGGTACGAGCAGTACTTC.